What follows are 4 T cell receptor beta chains derived from one specimen sequenced in a study of a mutant IDH1 vaccine in newly diagnosed glioma (dated by TCRdb to 2020 to 2023). Library method: the immunoSEQ multiplex PCR assay. In its TCRdb copy, this immuneACCESS table keeps in-frame sequences only and misses some clones. Where compared with another copy, unresolved V genes explain less than half of these, and the others have no known cause. The sample table lists 100,000 to 150,000 clones, roughly 75% of them with a count of one. 5.5% of the sample is taken by the ten largest. The time point label for this specimen denotes: week 11, during vaccination. A 20-mer mutant IDH1 peptide at 300 micrograms in Montanide made up each vaccine dose, which was injected subcutaneously together with topical imiquimod. Antigen specificity for these receptors is unknown. This sample comprised PBMCs, obtained from a glioma patient whose treatment included an IDH1 peptide vaccine. These TCRs come from a man aged 40-55 years with glioma.

For the CDR3, the DNA is TGTGCCAGCAGTCGGACGGGACAGAACACTGAAGCTTTCTTT. Its protein product is CASSRTGQNTEAFF. The rearrangement joins TRBV6-5 to TRBJ1-1, with a weak D call TRBD1 (6 bases). Between the trimmed V and J ends, which lost 5 bases and 1 base, there was a span of 11 bases. From germline, CDR1 is MNHEY and CDR2 SVGAGI. This CDR3 contains 14 residues.

This clone was recorded once. The chain uses TRBV6-5 and TRBJ2-7; 8 nucleotides match TRBD1. CDR3 length: 15 amino acids. V shed 0 bases, J shed 5 bases, and the junction held 6 bases outside the gene matches. CDR1 is MNHEY and CDR2 is SVGAGI in the germline V gene. The CDR3 loop is CASSYSGQGANEQYF. In DNA, the CDR3 is TGTGCCAGCAGTTACTCGGGTCAGGGGGCGAACGAGCAGTACTTC.

The chain joins TRBV5-6 to TRBJ1-6; maybe TRBD1 (5 bases). V was clipped by 1 base and J by 9 bases, with 14 bases between them. Per germline, CDR1 SGHDT and CDR2 YYEEEE. The length of the CDR3 is 15 residues. CDR3 in DNA: TGTGCCAGCAGCTTGTGGGGCAGGGCGCCTTCACCCCTCCACTTT. Translation: CASSLWGRAPSPLHF. Supplemented by reference TRBV5-6 and TRBJ1-6, the full variable domain reads DAGVTQSPTHLIKTRGQQVTLRCSPKSGHDTVSWYQQALGQGPQFIFQYYEEEERQRGNFPDRFSGHQFPNYSSELNVNALLLGDSALYLCASSLWGRAPSPLHFGNGTRLTVT.

In its sample, this clone was seen a few times. V usage is TRBV27 and J usage is TRBJ1-5; D remains unclear. The CDR3 is made up of 14 amino acids. The germline V and J ends were trimmed by 9 bases and 5 bases, with 17 bases remaining between them. Germline V gives CDR1 MNHEY, CDR2 SMNVEV (reference sequence). The CDR3 loop reads CASGAQEGYQPQHF. CDR3 nucleotide sequence: TGTGCCAGTGGTGCTCAGGAGGGTTATCAGCCCCAGCATTTT.